Each of the 28 T cell receptor beta chains below was sequenced from the same sample in a study of blood T cell repertoires in COVID-19. Libraries were prepared by immunoSEQ multiplex PCR; TCRdb keeps only in-frame clonotypes and omits some of them. The repertoire holds around 20,000 clones, with roughly 89% as singletons. What was sequenced was peripheral blood. The receptors were gathered from a human donor in a cohort sampled during active COVID-19. The donor label of this sample is uncertain.

The chain uses TRBV7-8 and TRBJ2-7; the match to TRBD2 covers 7 bases. The V and J ends lost 4 bases and 10 bases, in that order; junction bases with no gene match: 10. The germline V gene has CDR1 SGHVS and CDR2 FQNEAQ. The CDR3 consists of 13 residues. CDR3 protein: CASSSGEGLYQYF. CDR3 in DNA: TGTGCCAGCAGCTCCGGGGAGGGCCTTTACCAGTACTTC.

This chain connects TRBV25-1 to TRBJ1-1, with TRBD1 identical over 7 bases. There are 16 residues in the CDR3. The J segment lost 1 base and the V segment lost 6 bases, leaving 11 bases of the junction unmatched. CDR1 and CDR2 (germline): MGHDK, SYGVNS. The CDR3 protein is CASRAKTGQSNTEAFF. CDR3 sequence (DNA): TGTGCCAGCAGAGCCAAAACGGGACAGTCGAACACTGAAGCTTTCTTT.

The chain has TRBV2 and TRBJ2-5, with TRBD2 matching 10 bases. There are 16 residues in the CDR3. CDR1 and CDR2 (germline): SNHLY, FYNNEI. Trimming removed 6 bases from V and 5 bases from J; junction bases left unmatched: 12. CDR3 sequence: CASRPRTSGNGETQYF. In DNA, the CDR3 is TGTGCCAGCAGACCCCGGACTAGCGGAAATGGGGAGACCCAGTACTTC.

The chain employs TRBV7-9 and TRBJ2-3; D gene unclear. CDR1 SEHNR and CDR2 FQNEAQ come from the germline V gene (reference sequence). V was cut by 4 bases and J by 5 bases, with 4 bases left in between. The CDR3 loop spans 11 amino acids. CDR3 protein: CASSSRDTQYF. The DNA for the CDR3 is TGTGCCAGCAGCTCCAGAGATACGCAGTATTTT.

CDR3 sequence reads: CASSALGSGDTQYF. The CDR3 bases are TGTGCCAGCAGCGCCCTTGGGTCGGGGGATACGCAGTATTTT. This chain uses TRBV25-1 with TRBJ2-3, with D tentatively TRBD2 (5 bases). The germline V gene has CDR1 MGHDK and CDR2 SYGVNS. V was shortened by 6 bases and J by 6 bases, with 16 bases between the two germline ends. The CDR3 totals 14 residues. Drawing the rest from reference TRBV25-1 and TRBJ2-3, the complete variable domain is EADIYQTPRYLVIGTGKKITLECSQTMGHDKMYWYQQDPGMELHLIHYSYGVNSTEKGDLSSESTVSRIRTEHFPLTLESARPSHTSQYLCASSALGSGDTQYFGPGTRLTVL.

Of note for this clone: The junction shows a germline mismatch at one end, possibly a read error. This sequence joins TRBV15 and TRBJ2-1; maybe TRBD1 (5 bases). This CDR3 has 13 residues. Germline loops: CDR1 LNHNV, CDR2 YYDKDF (reference sequence). The CDR3 nucleotides read TGTGCCACCAGCAGACAGGGCTACGATGAGCAGTTCTTC. Translated, it gives CATSRQGYDEQFF. The full variable domain, its missing parts supplied by reference TRBV15 and TRBJ2-1, is DAMVIQNPRYQVTQFGKPVTLSCSQTLNHNVMYWYQQKSSQAPKLLFHYYDKDFNNEADTPDNFQSRRPNTSFCFLDIRSPGLGDTAMYLCATSRQGYDEQFFGPGTRLTVL.

The rearrangement links TRBV5-1 to TRBJ1-1; possible D gene TRBD1, 5 bases. V was shortened by 2 bases and J by 4 bases, with 15 bases between the two germline ends. Germline loops: CDR1 SGHRS, CDR2 YFSETQ. CDR3 length: 15 residues. The CDR3 DNA reads as TGCGCCAGCAGCTTCTCAGGGAAATGGGGCACTGAAGCTTTCTTT. The encoded protein is CASSFSGKWGTEAFF.

The chain combines TRBV7-9 with TRBJ2-3; 9 positions match TRBD2. CDR1 and CDR2 from the germline V gene are SEHNR and FQNEAQ (reference sequence). V shed 4 bases, J shed 0 bases, and the junction held 2 bases outside the gene matches. The length of the CDR3 is 15 residues. In DNA, the CDR3 is TGTGCCAGCAGCTCGAGCGGGAGGAGCACAGATACGCAGTATTTT. Translated, it gives CASSSSGRSTDTQYF.

The count of this clone is one. J is TRBJ1-3 and V is TRBV27; 11 nucleotides match TRBD1. Germline V lookup: CDR1 MNHEY, CDR2 SMNVEV (reference sequence). The CDR3 runs to 16 residues. The V gene end was trimmed by 4 bases and the J gene end by 4 bases; junction bases not matched to a gene: 6. The CDR3 spells CASSYQDRGPGNTIYF. Written as DNA, the CDR3 is TGTGCCAGCAGTTACCAGGACAGGGGGCCCGGAAACACCATATATTTT.

This clone has a handful of counts. The chain links TRBV5-6 to TRBJ2-3, with 10 bases matching TRBD2. Germline-derived CDR1 and CDR2 are SGHDT and YYEEEE. Losses at the gene ends were 3 bases for V and 1 base for J; bases not matched to a gene: 2. The CDR3 length is 15 residues. CDR3 nucleotide sequence: TGTGCCAGCAGCTCTGGACTAGCGGGCACAGATACGCAGTATTTT. As protein: CASSSGLAGTDTQYF.

The rearrangement joins TRBV12-3 or TRBV12-4 to TRBJ2-1; no clear D gene. V gave up 4 bases and J gave up 3 bases, with 4 bases separating them. This CDR3 comprises 12 residues. DNA for the CDR3: TGTGCCAGCAGTTCAGGCTACAATGAGCAGTTCTTC. Its translation is CASSSGYNEQFF.

The chain joins TRBV6-1 to TRBJ2-2; 8 nucleotides line up with TRBD1. Unmatched junction bases numbered 9, after V lost 2 bases and J lost 4 bases. This CDR3 contains 17 residues. Looked up from germline, CDR1 is MNHNS and CDR2 is SASEGT. The CDR3 DNA reads TGTGCCAGCAGTGAATATTATAACAGGGGGTCCACCGGGGAGCTGTTTTTT. Protein: CASSEYYNRGSTGELFF.

The chain recombines TRBV28 with TRBJ2-6; 11 nucleotides agree with TRBD2. The CDR3 is 20 amino acids. CDR1 is MDHEN, CDR2 SYDVKM, per germline. Trimming at V came to 5 bases and at J to 1 base, leaving 13 bases not matched to a gene. The CDR3 bases are TGTGCCAGCAGTGCCCCCGGGACTAGCGGCCAGATTTCTGGGGCCAACGTCCTGACTTTC. Its translation is CASSAPGTSGQISGANVLTF.

The chain joins TRBV11-2 to TRBJ2-1; a possible D gene is TRBD1 (6 bases). In germline, CDR1 is SGHAT, CDR2 FQNNGV. V lost 4 bases and J 6 bases, leaving 10 bases between the germline ends. This CDR3 spans 13 amino acids. This chain's CDR3 is CASSYRVGNEQFF. In DNA form, the CDR3 reads TGTGCCAGCAGCTACAGGGTGGGCAATGAGCAGTTCTTC.

CDR3 in amino acids: CASRRGLAKNIQYF. CDR3 in DNA: TGTGCCAGCAGGAGGGGGCTAGCCAAAAACATTCAGTACTTC. The chain couples TRBV6-7 to TRBJ2-4; 7 bases fit TRBD1. TRBV6-7 is marked as an open reading frame, function uncertain. The CDR3 spans 14 residues. The V segment lost 6 bases and the J segment 0 bases; nucleotides outside the gene matches: 2.

This chain links TRBV19 with TRBJ1-6; 7 bases align to TRBD1. The CDR3 has 12 residues. Germline V gene data show CDR1 as LNHDA and CDR2 as SQIVND (reference sequence). With 8 bases clipped from V and 8 bases from J, the junction kept 3 bases outside the gene matches. The CDR3, as DNA: TGTGCCAGTCGGGACAGAGATTCACCCCTCCACTTT. This translates into CASRDRDSPLHF.

V is TRBV5-1 and J is TRBJ1-5; 7 nucleotides line up with TRBD1. V lost 0 bases and J lost 1; bases outside the gene matches: 7. The CDR3 has 17 residues. Germline loops: CDR1 SGHRS, CDR2 YFSETQ. The CDR3 sequence is CASSLGTGQQSNQPQHF. The CDR3, as DNA: TGCGCCAGCAGCTTGGGGACAGGTCAGCAAAGCAATCAGCCCCAGCATTTT.

This rearrangement joins TRBV2 to TRBJ2-7, with D possibly being TRBD2 (5 bases). CDR3 length equals 13 residues. Per the germline V gene, CDR1 is SNHLY and CDR2 is FYNNEI. Deletions cut 2 bases from V and 0 bases from J, with 5 bases between. The CDR3 is CASSERDSYEQYF. The DNA of the CDR3 is TGTGCCAGCAGTGAACGGGACTCCTACGAGCAGTACTTC. Looking up the rest from reference TRBV2 and TRBJ2-7 gives the full variable domain: EPEVTQTPSHQVTQMGQEVILRCVPISNHLYFYWYRQILGQKVEFLVSFYNNEISEKSEIFDDQFSVERPDGSNFTLKIRSTKLEDSAMYFCASSERDSYEQYFGPGTRLTVT.

The gene calls are TRBV7-6 and TRBJ2-2; TRBD1 matches at 9 bases. Trimming cost V 0 bases and J 8 bases; bases outside gene matches: 4. The CDR3 length is 15 residues. Germline V gene lookup returns CDR1 SGHVS and CDR2 FNYEAQ. The CDR3: CASSLAGQGLGELFF. CDR3 DNA sequence: TGTGCCAGCAGCTTAGCGGGACAGGGTTTAGGGGAGCTGTTTTTT.

J is TRBJ1-1 and V is TRBV29-1, with D uncertain. Trimming shortened V by 1 base and J by 0 bases, and 12 bases separated the two germline ends. The CDR3 covers 15 residues. Germline V gene sequence: CDR1 SQVTM, CDR2 ANQGSEA. The CDR3 DNA reads TGCAGCGTTGAAGCGACAAACCAAATGAACACTGAAGCTTTCTTT. Its protein is CSVEATNQMNTEAFF.

The rearrangement links TRBV6-5 to TRBJ2-7; 12 nucleotides agree with TRBD2. This CDR3 has 15 amino acids. CDR1 and CDR2 from the germline V gene are MNHEY and SVGAGI. Trimming at V came to 4 bases and at J to 2 bases, leaving 3 bases not matched to a gene. The CDR3 DNA is TGTGCCAGCAGTTCACGACTAGCGGGAGCCTACGAGCAGTACTTC. This codes for CASSSRLAGAYEQYF.

CDR3 amino acids: CASSLWTSGRMETQYF. CDR3 nucleotide sequence: TGTGCCAGCAGTCTTTGGACTAGCGGGAGAATGGAGACCCAGTACTTC. The chain employs TRBV28 and TRBJ2-5; TRBD2 matches at 13 bases. The CDR3 runs 16 residues. CDR1 and CDR2 (germline): MDHEN, SYDVKM. Losses at the gene ends were 5 bases for V and 5 bases for J; bases not matched to a gene: 8. Using reference TRBV28 and TRBJ2-5 for the parts outside the CDR3, the full variable domain is DVKVTQSSRYLVKRTGEKVFLECVQDMDHENMFWYRQDPGLGLRLIYFSYDVKMKEKGDIPEGYSVSREKKERFSLILESASTNQTSMYLCASSLWTSGRMETQYFGPGTRLLVL.

V usage is TRBV7-2 and J usage is TRBJ1-4; D gene ambiguous. The CDR3 loop spans 16 amino acids. Per germline, CDR1 SGHTA and CDR2 FQGNSA. Deletions cut 5 bases from V and 0 bases from J, with 13 bases between. The CDR3 region is CASSPAGRSTNEKLFF. The DNA of the CDR3 is TGTGCCAGCAGCCCAGCGGGGAGGTCAACTAATGAAAAACTGTTTTTT.

The chain joins TRBV30 to TRBJ1-1; D uncertain. This CDR3 has 13 residues. The germline CDR1 and CDR2 sequences are GTSNPN and SVGIG (reference sequence). V lost 5 bases to trimming and J lost 3 bases, with 13 bases between them. This chain's CDR3 is CAWQLEGDTEAFF. The CDR3 DNA reads TGTGCCTGGCAATTAGAAGGAGACACTGAAGCTTTCTTT.

The V call is TRBV5-1, the J call TRBJ2-1, with TRBD1 matching 9 bases. Germline CDR1 and CDR2: SGHRS and YFSETQ. CDR3 length equals 14 residues. The V and J ends lost 4 bases and 9 bases, in that order; junction bases with no gene match: 8. The CDR3 spells CASSGGTGSLEQFF. The DNA of the CDR3 is TGCGCCAGCAGCGGCGGGACAGGGAGTCTTGAGCAGTTCTTC.

J is TRBJ2-4 and V is TRBV5-1; 8 bases agree with TRBD1. CDR1 and CDR2 from the germline V gene are SGHRS and YFSETQ. This CDR3 is 13 amino acids long. The ends lost 2 bases at V and 8 bases at J; junction bases unmatched: 3. The CDR3 region is CASSLGQGDIQYF. DNA of the CDR3: TGCGCCAGCAGCTTAGGACAGGGAGACATTCAGTACTTC.

The chain is built from TRBV7-5 and TRBJ2-6; the tabulated D call, TRBD2, remains unverified against the DNA. TRBV7-5 is marked as a pseudogene. The CDR3 runs 16 residues. This CDR3 reads CVRSHRDLDEANVLTF. The DNA for the CDR3 is TGTGTCAGAAGCCACCGGGACTTAGATGAGGCCAACGTCCTGACTTTC.

J is TRBJ1-3 and V is TRBV24-1; D uncertain. Looked up from germline, CDR1 is KGHDR and CDR2 is SFDVKD. This CDR3 region has 13 residues. The V and J ends lost 3 bases and 5 bases respectively, with 7 bases between them. Written as DNA, the CDR3 is TGTGCCACCAGTGATGCCGGGAGAAACACCATATATTTT. Translation: CATSDAGRNTIYF.